This T cell receptor beta chain derives from a study of T cell repertoires in cytomegalovirus infection. About the study: Evidence of both CMV infection and a matching HLA type came from public TCR beta signatures. Findings of the study overall: Across the ex vivo response, the dominant clonotypes were HLA-C-restricted CMV-specific TCR beta clonotypes. CMV carriers with the relevant HLA were identified by cumulative public TCR beta family frequency.

MiXCR, run by TCRdb on the reads, gives a single entry per CDR3 protein. The table includes nearly 550,000 distinct CDR3 sequences, 16% detected once. This clonotype was seen ten or more times. Its antigen is currently unknown. The specimen sequenced was CD8+ T cells from PBMCs. The TCR sequence derives from a human donor in good health (CMV status not recorded). Some clones in this sample may be carry-over from other donors' samples.

The CDR3 DNA is TGTGCCATCAGTGAGTCGAACAGTACATACAATGAGCAGTTCTTC. The encoded protein is CAISESNSTYNEQFF. V usage is TRBV10-3 and J usage is TRBJ2-1; D unresolved. Per germline, CDR1 ENHRY and CDR2 SYGVKD. This CDR3 spans 15 amino acids. Deletions cut 0 bases from V and 4 bases from J, with 10 bases between.